Presented here are 20 T cell receptor beta chains from one specimen sequenced in a study of human T cells and chemical hapten exposure. The time point is: patch test 1, 2 weeks after DPC sensitization. The sample's treatment: therapeutic diphenylcyclopropenone sensitization with weekly scalp DPC. Each CDR3 protein gets one entry after TCRdb re-called the RACE reads with MiXCR. The repertoire holds 75,000 to 95,000 distinct CDR3 sequences, about an eighth seen once, with 3.5% to 4.5% in the top ten. This specimen consisted of whole blood, obtained in connection with sensitization to the hapten diphenylcyclopropenone (DPC). The receptors shown here come from a woman aged 55-70 years with alopecia areata. Some clones in this sample may be carry-over from other donors' samples.

This clonotype showed up many times. The chain carries TRBV19 and TRBJ2-7; D might be TRBD1 (6 bases). Trimming cost V 6 bases and J 2 bases, with 17 bases left between them. In germline, CDR1 is LNHDA, CDR2 SQIVND (reference sequence). CDR3 length equals 15 residues. The CDR3 DNA reads TGTGCCAGTAGCCGGACGGACAGTTCCACCTACGAGCAGTACTTC. Its translation is CASSRTDSSTYEQYF.

This clonotype was counted many times. The CDR3 DNA reads as TGTGCCAGCAGCGTAGTATCGGGGGGGACCACCGGGGAGCTGTTTTTT. It translates to CASSVVSGGTTGELFF. The chain joins TRBV9 to TRBJ2-2; 8 bases agree with TRBD2. Germline assignment: CDR1 SGDLS and CDR2 YYNGEE. V trimming: 0 bases; J trimming: 4 bases; junction bases outside the gene matches: 5. CDR3 length: 16 residues.

This clonotype has ten or more counts. The rearrangement uses TRBV18 and TRBJ1-2, with TRBD1 as a possible D gene (5 bases). CDR1 and CDR2 from the germline V gene are KGHSH and LQKENI. CDR3 length equals 15 residues. V dropped 6 bases and J dropped 2 bases, with 16 bases sitting between them. The CDR3 DNA reads as TGTGCCAGCTCCCCCACTCTTACAGGAAACTATGGCTACACCTTC. This sequence encodes CASSPTLTGNYGYTF.

The chain recombines TRBV10-3 with TRBJ2-3, with no clear D. This CDR3 has 12 residues. Germline V gives CDR1 ENHRY, CDR2 SYGVKD. V dropped 1 base and J dropped 5 bases, with 4 bases sitting between them. In DNA, the CDR3 is TGTGCCATCAGTGAGTTGGGAGATACGCAGTATTTT. Translated: CAISELGDTQYF.

This chain connects TRBV6-2 or TRBV6-3 to TRBJ2-2; D remains unclear. The ends were cut back, 6 bases at V and 5 bases at J, with 13 bases in the middle. Per the germline V gene, CDR1 is MNHEY and CDR2 is SVGEGT. This CDR3 spans 14 amino acids. The CDR3 nucleotides are TGTGCCAGCAGCCGCCTTTTCGGTACCGGGGAGCTGTTTTTT. It yields the protein CASSRLFGTGELFF.

V gene TRBV11-2 combines with J gene TRBJ2-5; TRBD1 matches 9 bases. With 4 bases clipped from V and 0 bases from J, the junction kept 9 bases outside the gene matches. CDR1 and CDR2 (germline): SGHAT, FQNNGV. The length of the CDR3 is 17 residues. This CDR3 reads CASSSGRGQGYQETQYF. The CDR3 DNA reads as TGTGCCAGCAGCTCAGGCCGGGGACAGGGATACCAAGAGACCCAGTACTTC.

This clonotype was found many times. The genes are TRBV9 and TRBJ2-1, with 7 bases matching TRBD1. The V segment lost 1 base and the J segment 3 bases; nucleotides outside the gene matches: 7. There are 16 residues in the CDR3. The germline V gene has CDR1 SGDLS and CDR2 YYNGEE. The CDR3: CASSVIGQANYNEQFF. In DNA, the CDR3 is TGTGCCAGCAGCGTAATCGGACAGGCGAACTACAATGAGCAGTTCTTC.

V is TRBV29-1 and J is TRBJ1-2; no definite D call. CDR1 is SQVTM and CDR2 is ANQGSEA in the germline V gene. Trimming left V 2 bases short and J 6 bases short, with 16 bases between. The CDR3 sequence is 14 residues long. CDR3 in amino acids: CSVEYRAALNGYTF. The CDR3 DNA is TGCAGCGTTGAATACCGCGCGGCTTTGAATGGCTACACCTTC.

Ten or more counts support this clonotype. V and J are TRBV27 and TRBJ1-6; D is unclear. In germline, CDR1 is MNHEY, CDR2 SMNVEV (reference sequence). There are 12 residues in the CDR3. V lost 0 bases and J lost 6, with 0 bases in between. CDR3 loop: CASSLSNSPLHF. CDR3 nucleotides: TGTGCCAGCAGTTTATCTAATTCACCCCTCCACTTT.

This clonotype was seen at least ten times. The genes are TRBV30 and TRBJ2-2, with a tentative D call TRBD2 (6 bases). Germline CDR1 GTSNPN, CDR2 SVGIG (reference sequence). The V and J ends lost 0 bases and 3 bases respectively, with 11 bases between them. The CDR3 has 15 residues. CDR3 residues: CAWSVGGVYTGELFF. The CDR3 nucleotides are TGTGCCTGGAGTGTAGGCGGGGTGTACACCGGGGAGCTGTTTTTT.

This clonotype was counted between two and nine times. J is TRBJ1-6 and V is TRBV27, with a possible D match to TRBD1 (6 bases). Trimming removed 5 bases at V and 2 bases at J, with 13 bases between. Germline V lookup: CDR1 MNHEY, CDR2 SMNVEV (reference sequence). The CDR3 extends over 16 amino acids. CDR3 DNA: TGTGCCAGCAGTCGCAGGGGTATGACCTATAATTCACCCCTCCACTTT. Its translation: CASSRRGMTYNSPLHF.

V usage is TRBV7-2 and J usage is TRBJ1-1; no firm D call. CDR1 is SGHTA, CDR2 FQGNSA, per germline. This CDR3 region has 13 residues. The V end lost 5 bases, the J end lost 0 bases, and 7 bases lay between the germline ends. The CDR3, as DNA: TGTGCCAGCAGCGGGAGAGTGAACACTGAAGCTTTCTTT. This translates into CASSGRVNTEAFF.

This clonotype was seen more than once but under ten times. The CDR3 coding sequence is TGTGCCACCGAGGGACAGGACACAGATACGCAGTATTTT. Protein sequence: CATEGQDTDTQYF. V and J are TRBV15 and TRBJ2-3, with 8 bases aligning to TRBD1. CDR1 and CDR2 (germline): LNHNV, YYDKDF (reference sequence). V lost 8 bases and J lost 2; bases outside the gene matches: 3. The CDR3 runs to 13 residues.

This clonotype was observed many times. CDR3 region: CASSPPGGRQPQHF. The CDR3, as DNA: TGTGCCAGTAGTCCGCCCGGGGGAAGGCAGCCCCAGCATTTT. The chain couples TRBV19 to TRBJ1-5, with D possibly matching TRBD1 (5 bases). Germline V lookup: CDR1 LNHDA, CDR2 SQIVND (reference sequence). This CDR3 is built from 14 residues. Between the trimmed V and J ends, which lost 5 bases and 7 bases, there was a span of 15 bases.

The table lists this clonotype with a few counts. This chain connects TRBV18 to TRBJ2-5, with D perhaps matching TRBD2 (6 bases). Germline V gene lookup returns CDR1 KGHSH and CDR2 LQKENI. The CDR3 is 16 amino acids. V was trimmed by 0 bases and J by 2 bases, leaving 13 bases between them. The CDR3 is CASSPPARGGQETQYF. CDR3 DNA sequence: TGTGCCAGCTCACCACCTGCGCGGGGCGGTCAAGAGACCCAGTACTTC.

There are a few counts of this clonotype. CDR3 amino acids: CASSPVWRNTGELFF. In DNA, the CDR3 is TGCGCCAGCAGTCCCGTGTGGCGGAACACCGGGGAGCTGTTTTTT. The chain uses TRBV5-1 and TRBJ2-2; unclear D gene. V was shortened by 5 bases and J by 1 base, with 12 bases between the two germline ends. The CDR3 is 15 residues long. Germline CDR1 is SGHRS and CDR2 is YFSETQ.

V gene TRBV20-1 combines with J gene TRBJ2-1, with 7 bases fitting TRBD2. The germline V gene encodes CDR1 DFQATT and CDR2 SNEGSKA (reference sequence). The CDR3 length is 17 residues. V lost 1 base and J lost 5; bases outside the gene matches: 14. CDR3 loop: CSARAIGGGPMDNEQFF. Here the CDR3 DNA reads TGCAGTGCTAGAGCAATTGGCGGGGGTCCTATGGACAATGAGCAGTTCTTC.

This clonotype was recorded a few times. V gene TRBV30 combines with J gene TRBJ1-1; TRBD1 is a possible D gene (5 bases). V gave up 0 bases and J gave up 4 bases, with 9 bases separating them. CDR1 is GTSNPN and CDR2 is SVGIG in the germline V gene (reference sequence). The CDR3 has 13 residues. Here the CDR3 DNA reads TGTGCCTGGAGTGTTGGCGGGGGCACTGAAGCTTTCTTT. Its protein product is CAWSVGGGTEAFF.

This clonotype was picked up one time. The chain links TRBV12-3 or TRBV12-4 to TRBJ2-5, with TRBD2 matching 16 bases. V lost 4 bases and J lost 4; bases outside the gene matches: 6. The CDR3 contains 17 residues. Here the CDR3 DNA reads TGTGCCAGCAGTTCGGGACTAGCGGGGGGGCATCGAGAGACCCAGTACTTC. Residues: CASSSGLAGGHRETQYF.

This sequence joins TRBV2 and TRBJ2-1; D may match TRBD1 or TRBD2 (8 bases each). The CDR3 is 16 amino acids. Germline V gene data show CDR1 as SNHLY and CDR2 as FYNNEI. V dropped 7 bases and J dropped 5 bases, with 21 bases sitting between them. CDR3 amino acids: CASTVGSGTGNNEQFF. The CDR3 nucleotides read TGTGCCAGCACTGTCGGTAGCGGGACAGGTAACAATGAGCAGTTCTTC.